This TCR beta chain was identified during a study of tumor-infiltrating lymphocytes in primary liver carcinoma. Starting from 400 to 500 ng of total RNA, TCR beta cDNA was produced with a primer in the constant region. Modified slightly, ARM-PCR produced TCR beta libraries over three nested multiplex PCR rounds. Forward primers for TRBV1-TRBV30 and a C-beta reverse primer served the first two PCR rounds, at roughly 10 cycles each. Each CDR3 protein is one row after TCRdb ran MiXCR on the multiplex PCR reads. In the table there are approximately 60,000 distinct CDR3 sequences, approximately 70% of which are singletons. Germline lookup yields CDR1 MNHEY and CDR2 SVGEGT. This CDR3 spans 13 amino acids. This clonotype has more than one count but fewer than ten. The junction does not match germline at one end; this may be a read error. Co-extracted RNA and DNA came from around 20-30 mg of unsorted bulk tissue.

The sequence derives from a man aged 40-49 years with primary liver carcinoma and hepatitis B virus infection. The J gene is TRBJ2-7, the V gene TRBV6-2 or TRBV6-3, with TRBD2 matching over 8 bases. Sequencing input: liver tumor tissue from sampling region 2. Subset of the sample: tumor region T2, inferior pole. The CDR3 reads CASGYGLATDQYF. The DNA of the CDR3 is TGTGCCAGCGGTTACGGACTAGCAACCGATCAGTACTTC.